This entry concerns a single T cell receptor (beta chain). Its cognate antigen is unknown. CD8+ T cell subsets were each sorted in triplicate, about 300,000 cells apiece. This specimen comes from a study of CXCR3-negative and CXCR3-positive naive CD8 T cells. 5' RACE that incorporated UMI labels was used to prepare the TRB cDNA libraries. TCRdb reanalyzed the 5' RACE reads and collapses them to one entry per CDR3 protein, without DNA. This listing includes some 5,400 distinct CDR3 sequences. Points from the study as a whole: Relative to memory CD8+ cells, whose diversity was much lower, both naive subsets had comparably high diversity. Surface CD5 looked about the same in the naive subsets, so the authors worked out TCR strength from TRB CDR3 properties. The study found more hydrophobic TRB CDR3s in CXCR3-positive naive cells than in CXCR3-negative naive cells.

This CDR3 region has 13 residues. From germline, CDR1 is SQVTM and CDR2 ANQGSEA. The V and J genes are TRBV29-1 and TRBJ1-2; lacking DNA, the TRBD1 call made by TCRdb goes unchecked. Sequencing was carried out using naive CXCR3+ CD8+ T cells from blood. Subset noted: CD45RO-CCR7+CD27+CD95- naive CD8+ T cells expressing CXCR3 (TNR3+). This receptor was taken from a human donor in good health. Some clones in this sample may be carry-over from other donors' samples. CDR3 region: CSARQLTNYGYTF. Complete variable domain (other parts from reference TRBV29-1 and TRBJ1-2): SAVISQKPSRDICQRGTSLTIQCQVDSQVTMMFWYRQQPGQSLTLIATANQGSEATYESGFVIDKFPISRPNLTFSTLTVSNMSPEDSSIYLCSARQLTNYGYTFGSGTRLTVV.